Sequencing of this T cell receptor beta chain was carried out in a study of T cell responses to AZD1222 COVID-19 vaccine. Only in-frame clones appear in the TCRdb table, and some are missing; sequencing was by immunoSEQ multiplex PCR. This table has about 130,000 clones, roughly 88% appearing once. This sample comprised peripheral blood, obtained 28 days after the second AZD1222 dose. The clonotype was recovered from an adult who received the AZD1222 COVID-19 vaccine.

The CDR3 reads CATTYEQYF. Here the CDR3 DNA reads TGTGCCACCACCTACGAGCAGTACTTC. V gene TRBV24-1 combines with J gene TRBJ2-7; unclear D gene. Germline CDR1 and CDR2: KGHDR and SFDVKD. The ends were cut back, 8 bases at V and 2 bases at J, with 0 bases in the middle. The CDR3 runs to 9 residues.